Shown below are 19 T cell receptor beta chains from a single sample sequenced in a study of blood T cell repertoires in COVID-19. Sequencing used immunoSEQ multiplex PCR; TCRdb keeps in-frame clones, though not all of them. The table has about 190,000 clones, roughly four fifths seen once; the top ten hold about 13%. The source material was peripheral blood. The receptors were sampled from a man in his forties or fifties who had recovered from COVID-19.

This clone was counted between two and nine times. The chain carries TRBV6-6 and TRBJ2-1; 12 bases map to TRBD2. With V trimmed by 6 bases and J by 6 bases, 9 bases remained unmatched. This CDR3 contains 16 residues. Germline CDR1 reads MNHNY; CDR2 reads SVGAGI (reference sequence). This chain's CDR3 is CASSGLAGGPLNEQFF. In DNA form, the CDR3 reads TGTGCCAGCAGCGGCCTAGCGGGAGGGCCTCTCAATGAGCAGTTCTTC.

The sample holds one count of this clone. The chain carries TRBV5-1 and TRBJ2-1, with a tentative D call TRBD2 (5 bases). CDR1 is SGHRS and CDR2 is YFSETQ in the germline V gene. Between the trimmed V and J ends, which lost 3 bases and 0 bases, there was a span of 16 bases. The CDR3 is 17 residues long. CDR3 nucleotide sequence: TGCGCCAGCAGCTGGCCCACCAGCGGAAGCTCCTACAATGAGCAGTTCTTC. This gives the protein CASSWPTSGSSYNEQFF. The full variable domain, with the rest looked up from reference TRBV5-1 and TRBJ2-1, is KAGVTQTPRYLIKTRGQQVTLSCSPISGHRSVSWYQQTPGQGLQFLFEYFSETQRNKGNFPGRFSGRQFSNSRSEMNVSTLELGDSALYLCASSWPTSGSSYNEQFFGPGTRLTVL.

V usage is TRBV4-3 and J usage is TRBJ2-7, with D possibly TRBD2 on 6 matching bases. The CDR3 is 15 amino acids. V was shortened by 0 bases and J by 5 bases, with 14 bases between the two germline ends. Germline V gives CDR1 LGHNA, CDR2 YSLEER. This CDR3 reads CASSQDGRGRHEQYF. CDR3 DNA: TGCGCCAGCAGCCAAGATGGGCGGGGTAGGCACGAGCAGTACTTC.

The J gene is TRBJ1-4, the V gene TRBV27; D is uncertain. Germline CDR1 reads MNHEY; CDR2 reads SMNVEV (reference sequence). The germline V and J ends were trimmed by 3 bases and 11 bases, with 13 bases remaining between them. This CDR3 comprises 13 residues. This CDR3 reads CASSFSRSYKLFF. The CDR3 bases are TGTGCCAGCAGTTTCTCCAGGTCTTATAAACTGTTTTTT.

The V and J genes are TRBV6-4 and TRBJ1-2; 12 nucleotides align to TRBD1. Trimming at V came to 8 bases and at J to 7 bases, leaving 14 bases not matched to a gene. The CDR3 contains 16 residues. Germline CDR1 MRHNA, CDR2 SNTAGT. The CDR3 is CASLPWDRGRGGGYTF. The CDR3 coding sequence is TGTGCCAGCCTACCTTGGGACAGGGGGCGAGGAGGTGGCTACACCTTC.

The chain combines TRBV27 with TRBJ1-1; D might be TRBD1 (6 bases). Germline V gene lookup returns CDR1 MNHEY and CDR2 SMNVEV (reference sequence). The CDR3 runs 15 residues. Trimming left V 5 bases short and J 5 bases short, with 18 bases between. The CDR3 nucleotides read TGTGCCAGCAGTGTCAACAGGGTTGGTGGTACTGAAGCTTTCTTT. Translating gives CASSVNRVGGTEAFF.

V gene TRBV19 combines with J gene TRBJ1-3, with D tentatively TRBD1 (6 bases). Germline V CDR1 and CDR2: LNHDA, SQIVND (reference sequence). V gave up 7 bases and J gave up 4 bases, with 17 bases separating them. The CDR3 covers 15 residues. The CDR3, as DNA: TGTGCCAGTACCATCAACAGGGACGCCGGAAACACCATATATTTT. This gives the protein CASTINRDAGNTIYF.

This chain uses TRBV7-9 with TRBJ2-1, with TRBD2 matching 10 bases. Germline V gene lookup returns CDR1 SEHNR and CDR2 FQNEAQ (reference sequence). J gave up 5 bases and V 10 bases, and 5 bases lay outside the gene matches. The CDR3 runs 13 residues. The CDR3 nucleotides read TGTGCCACACTAGCGGGGAATAACAATGAGCAGTTCTTC. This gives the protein CATLAGNNNEQFF.

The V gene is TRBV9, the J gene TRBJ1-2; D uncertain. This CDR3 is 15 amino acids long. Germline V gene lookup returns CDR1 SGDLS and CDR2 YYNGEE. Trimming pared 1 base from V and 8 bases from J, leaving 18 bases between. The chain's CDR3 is CASSVPASTRGGYTF. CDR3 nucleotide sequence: TGTGCCAGCAGCGTACCGGCATCAACCCGCGGAGGCTACACCTTC.

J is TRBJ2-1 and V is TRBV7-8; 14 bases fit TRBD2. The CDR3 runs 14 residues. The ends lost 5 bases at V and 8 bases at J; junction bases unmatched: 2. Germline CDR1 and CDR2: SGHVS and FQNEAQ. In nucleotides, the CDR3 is TGTGCCAGCAGCCAGGGACTAGCGGGAGATGAGCAGTTCTTC. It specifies CASSQGLAGDEQFF.

The CDR3 bases are TGCAGCGCCGGGACTAGCGGTCCCCAGTACTTC. Protein sequence: CSAGTSGPQYF. V usage is TRBV20-1 and J usage is TRBJ2-7, with 11 bases aligning to TRBD2. Germline V CDR1 and CDR2: DFQATT, SNEGSKA (reference sequence). The CDR3 has 11 residues.

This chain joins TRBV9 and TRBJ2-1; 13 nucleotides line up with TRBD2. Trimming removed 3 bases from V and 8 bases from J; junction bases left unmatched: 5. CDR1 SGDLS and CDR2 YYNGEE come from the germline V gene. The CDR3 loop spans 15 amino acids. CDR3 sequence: CASSEGLAGLYEQFF. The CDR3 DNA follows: TGTGCCAGCAGCGAGGGACTAGCGGGATTGTATGAGCAGTTCTTC.

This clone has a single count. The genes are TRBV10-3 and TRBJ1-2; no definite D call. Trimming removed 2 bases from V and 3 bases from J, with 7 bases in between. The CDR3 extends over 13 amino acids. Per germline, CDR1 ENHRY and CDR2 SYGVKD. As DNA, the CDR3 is TGTGCCATCAGTGAGGGAGGGTACTATGGCTACACCTTC. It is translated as CAISEGGYYGYTF.

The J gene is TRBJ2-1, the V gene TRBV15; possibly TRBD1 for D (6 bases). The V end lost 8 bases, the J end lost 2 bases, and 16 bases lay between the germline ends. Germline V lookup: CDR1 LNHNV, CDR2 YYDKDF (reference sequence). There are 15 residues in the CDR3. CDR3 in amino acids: CATYEPGQPYNEQFF. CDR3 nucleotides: TGTGCCACCTACGAACCGGGACAACCCTACAATGAGCAGTTCTTC. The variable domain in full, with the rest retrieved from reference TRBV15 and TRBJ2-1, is DAMVIQNPRYQVTQFGKPVTLSCSQTLNHNVMYWYQQKSSQAPKLLFHYYDKDFNNEADTPDNFQSRRPNTSFCFLDIRSPGLGDTAMYLCATYEPGQPYNEQFFGPGTRLTVL.

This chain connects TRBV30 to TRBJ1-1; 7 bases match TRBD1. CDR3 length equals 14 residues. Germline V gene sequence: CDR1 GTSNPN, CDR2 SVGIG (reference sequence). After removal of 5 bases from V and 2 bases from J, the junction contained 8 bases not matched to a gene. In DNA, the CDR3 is TGTGCCTGGGGACCGGGACAGATTAACACTGAAGCTTTCTTT. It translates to CAWGPGQINTEAFF.

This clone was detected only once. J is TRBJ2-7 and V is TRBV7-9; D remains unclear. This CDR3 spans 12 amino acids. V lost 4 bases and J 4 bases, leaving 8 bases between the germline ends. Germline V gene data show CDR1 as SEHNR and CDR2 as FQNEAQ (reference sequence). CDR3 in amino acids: CASSYTRYEQYF. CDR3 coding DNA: TGTGCCAGCAGCTATACAAGATACGAGCAGTACTTC.

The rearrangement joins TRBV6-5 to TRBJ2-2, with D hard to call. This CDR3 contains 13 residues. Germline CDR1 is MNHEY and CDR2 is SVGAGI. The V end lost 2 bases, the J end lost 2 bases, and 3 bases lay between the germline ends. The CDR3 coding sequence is TGTGCCAGCAGTTACCCTAACACCGGGGAGCTGTTTTTT. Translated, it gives CASSYPNTGELFF.

The CDR3 DNA reads as TGCAGCGTCGGACAGGCCGTCGACGTCCTGACTTTC. Translating it yields CSVGQAVDVLTF. The chain recombines TRBV29-1 with TRBJ2-6; 7 bases are shared with TRBD1. Germline V gene lookup returns CDR1 SQVTM and CDR2 ANQGSEA. This CDR3 spans 12 amino acids. With 6 bases clipped from V and 11 bases from J, the junction kept 7 bases outside the gene matches.

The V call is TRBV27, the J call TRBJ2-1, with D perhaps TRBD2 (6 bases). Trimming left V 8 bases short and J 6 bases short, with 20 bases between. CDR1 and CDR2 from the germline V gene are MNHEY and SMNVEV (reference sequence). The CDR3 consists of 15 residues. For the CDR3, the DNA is TGTGCCAGCGAGTTAACCGGGACTCTATCCAATGAGCAGTTCTTC. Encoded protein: CASELTGTLSNEQFF.